This T cell receptor beta chain is drawn from a study of OX40 agonist ivuxolimab in advanced cancers. Libraries were prepared by immunoSEQ multiplex PCR; TCRdb keeps only in-frame clonotypes and omits some of them. Of over 70,000 clones listed, around 88% are singletons. V was shortened by 7 bases and J by 2 bases, with 9 bases between the two germline ends. CDR3 length: 13 residues. CDR1 MNHEY and CDR2 SVGAGI come from the germline V gene. The sample consisted of CD4+ or CD8+ T cells sorted from blood, taken in a trial of the OX40 agonist ivuxolimab. This clonotype was sampled from an adult with an advanced solid tumor such as melanoma, head and neck, liver or kidney cancer. The chain links TRBV6-5 to TRBJ2-1, with D unresolved. CDR3 sequence (DNA): TGTGCCAGCAAAGGAAATACCTACAATGAGCAGTTCTTC. Protein product: CASKGNTYNEQFF.